This passage covers 8 T cell receptor beta chains from one sample sequenced in a study of blood T cell repertoires in COVID-19. The assay was immunoSEQ multiplex PCR, and TCRdb's table has in-frame clones only and misses some. The sample records about 180,000 clones, 70% to 90% being singletons. Sequenced: peripheral blood. These receptors came from a woman in her 30s with active or convalescent COVID-19.

The rearrangement joins TRBV5-5 to TRBJ1-2; 8 positions match TRBD1. The junction had 7 bases not matched to a gene; V was cut back by 6 bases and J by 3 bases. Germline-derived CDR1 and CDR2 are SGHKS and YYEKEE (reference sequence). This CDR3 comprises 14 residues. CDR3 in amino acids: CASTDQTGDYGYTF. CDR3 in DNA: TGTGCCAGCACCGACCAGACAGGGGACTATGGCTACACCTTC.

The rearrangement joins TRBV10-3 to TRBJ1-1; 12 bases map to TRBD1. The CDR3 loop spans 16 amino acids. CDR1 is ENHRY and CDR2 is SYGVKD in the germline V gene. V was pared by 10 bases and J by 4 bases, with 13 bases of the junction left unmatched. The CDR3 is CATGPGTGGGSTEAFF. In nucleotides, the CDR3 is TGTGCCACGGGTCCCGGGACAGGGGGCGGTAGCACTGAAGCTTTCTTT.

The chain combines TRBV5-1 with TRBJ2-1, with 8 bases fitting TRBD2. Germline CDR1 SGHRS, CDR2 YFSETQ. The CDR3 covers 15 residues. With 0 bases clipped from V and 9 bases from J, the junction kept 8 bases outside the gene matches. For the CDR3, the DNA is TGCGCCAGCAGCTTGGGAGCGGGAGATGGTGGTGAGCAGTTCTTC. Translation gives CASSLGAGDGGEQFF.

The chain has TRBV4-1 and TRBJ2-5; TRBD2 agrees at 15 bases. There are 18 residues in the CDR3. Germline V lookup: CDR1 MGHRA, CDR2 YSYEKL. After removal of 3 bases from V and 5 bases from J, the junction contained 10 bases not matched to a gene. The CDR3 nucleotides are TGCGCCAGCAGCCACCCTAGGACTAGCGGGAGGGTGGGGGAGACCCAGTACTTC. Its translation is CASSHPRTSGRVGETQYF.

This chain joins TRBV4-1 and TRBJ2-5, with 14 bases fitting TRBD2. CDR1 is MGHRA, CDR2 YSYEKL, per germline. V lost 4 bases and J lost 2; bases outside the gene matches: 9. The CDR3 totals 18 residues. CDR3 sequence reads: CASSPRLAGGPLQETQYF. DNA for the CDR3: TGCGCCAGCAGCCCCCGACTAGCGGGAGGGCCTCTACAAGAGACCCAGTACTTC.

This clone was detected once. Here the CDR3 DNA reads TGTGCCAGCAGCATCGTCCAGGGGGTTGCGGGGATCCACTACGAGCAGTACTTC. Its translation is CASSIVQGVAGIHYEQYF. V gene TRBV21-1 combines with J gene TRBJ2-7; the D call in the table, TRBD1, was not verified against the DNA. TRBV21-1 is labeled a pseudogene. CDR3 size: 18 residues.

This clone occurred once. The chain combines TRBV27 with TRBJ1-4, with D maybe TRBD1 (5 bases). The germline V gene encodes CDR1 MNHEY and CDR2 SMNVEV (reference sequence). CDR3 size: 14 residues. Trimming left V 1 base short and J 4 bases short, with 7 bases between. CDR3 in DNA: TGTGCCAGCAGTTTATGGGGGGTTAATGAAAAACTGTTTTTT. Amino acid sequence: CASSLWGVNEKLFF.

The V call is TRBV10-3, the J call TRBJ2-1; 12 positions match TRBD2. The J segment lost 7 bases and the V segment lost 2 bases, leaving 3 bases of the junction unmatched. CDR1 ENHRY and CDR2 SYGVKD come from the germline V gene. The CDR3 loop spans 15 amino acids. Here the CDR3 reads CAISEGLAGGNEQFF. CDR3 DNA: TGTGCCATCAGTGAGGGTCTAGCGGGAGGGAATGAGCAGTTCTTC.